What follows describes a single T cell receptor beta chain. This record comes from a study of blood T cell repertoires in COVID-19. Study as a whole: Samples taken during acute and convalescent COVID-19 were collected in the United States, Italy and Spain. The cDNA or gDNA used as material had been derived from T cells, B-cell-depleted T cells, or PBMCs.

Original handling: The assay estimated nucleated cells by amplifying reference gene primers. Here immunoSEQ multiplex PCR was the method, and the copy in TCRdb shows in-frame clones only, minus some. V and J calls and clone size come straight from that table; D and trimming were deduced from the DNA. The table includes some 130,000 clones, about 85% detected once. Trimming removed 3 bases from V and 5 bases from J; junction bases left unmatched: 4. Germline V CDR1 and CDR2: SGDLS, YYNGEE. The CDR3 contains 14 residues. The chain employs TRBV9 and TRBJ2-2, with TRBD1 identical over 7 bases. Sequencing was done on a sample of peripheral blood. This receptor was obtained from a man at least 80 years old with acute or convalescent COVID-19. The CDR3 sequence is CASSATGRTGELFF. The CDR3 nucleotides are TGTGCCAGCAGCGCGACAGGGCGAACCGGGGAGCTGTTTTTT.